The 16 T cell receptor beta chains below all came from one sample that was sequenced in a study of blood T cell repertoires in COVID-19. TCRdb's table, derived via immunoSEQ multiplex PCR, lists solely in-frame clones and lacks some. Altogether some 80,000 clones are present, around 88% being singletons, with the ten largest covering 4.5% to 6%. The material sequenced was peripheral blood. The receptor set was obtained from an elderly woman with active or convalescent COVID-19.

The chain links TRBV6-2 or TRBV6-3 to TRBJ2-1; 7 bases line up with TRBD2. This CDR3 has 17 amino acids. CDR1 and CDR2 from the germline V gene are MNHEY and SVGEGT. V trimming: 2 bases; J trimming: 5 bases; junction bases outside the gene matches: 12. This chain's CDR3 is CASSYLKGRDPNNEQFF. CDR3 in DNA: TGTGCCAGCAGTTACCTCAAAGGGAGGGATCCCAACAATGAGCAGTTCTTC.

J is TRBJ1-1 and V is TRBV7-3; 11 bases match TRBD1. This CDR3 spans 15 amino acids. J was trimmed by 4 bases and V by 5 bases; bases with no gene match: 6. Germline V gives CDR1 SGHTA, CDR2 FQGTGA. The CDR3 region is CASSPSGTGGTEAFF. The CDR3 nucleotides are TGTGCCAGCAGCCCCTCGGGGACAGGGGGCACTGAAGCTTTCTTT.

This chain uses TRBV21-1 with TRBJ2-5; the table's D gene call, TRBD2, was not cross checked with the DNA. TRBV21-1 is recorded as a pseudogene. CDR3 size: 16 residues. This chain's CDR3 is CASSKGAGEGEETQYF. The DNA of the CDR3 is TGTGCCAGCAGCAAAGGGGCGGGAGAGGGTGAAGAGACCCAGTACTTC.

The chain employs TRBV7-6 and TRBJ2-1; 8 bases fit TRBD1. Trimming took 1 base from V and 6 from J; bases not matched to a gene: 5. CDR1 is SGHVS, CDR2 FNYEAQ, per germline. The CDR3 is made up of 15 amino acids. For the CDR3, the DNA is TGTGCCAGCAGCTTAGGACAGGGGTGGGGCAATGAGCAGTTCTTC. This translates into CASSLGQGWGNEQFF. Full variable domain (rest looked up from reference TRBV7-6 and TRBJ2-1): GAGVSQSPRYKVTKRGQDVALRCDPISGHVSLYWYRQALGQGPEFLTYFNYEAQQDKSGLPNDRFSAERPEGSISTLTIQRTEQRDSAMYRCASSLGQGWGNEQFFGPGTRLTVL.

This chain's CDR3 is CATSRDRYRNFLGNTIYF. CDR3 bases: TGTGCCACCAGCAGAGATCGGTATCGTAATTTCCTCGGAAACACCATATATTTT. The chain carries TRBV15 and TRBJ1-3; D gene unclear. V lost 0 bases, J lost 4 bases, and 19 bases lay in between. This CDR3 contains 18 residues. Germline V gene lookup returns CDR1 LNHNV and CDR2 YYDKDF (reference sequence).

The J gene is TRBJ1-1, the V gene TRBV15; 11 bases fit TRBD1. Germline-derived CDR1 and CDR2 are LNHNV and YYDKDF (reference sequence). This CDR3 is built from 15 residues. V was pared by 3 bases and J by 1 base, with 1 base of the junction left unmatched. Here the CDR3 reads CATSRDRGRNTEAFF. The CDR3 DNA sequence: TGTGCCACCAGCAGGGACAGGGGGCGGAACACTGAAGCTTTCTTT.

This sequence joins TRBV3-1 (or the pseudogene TRBV3-2) and TRBJ2-4, with D possibly being TRBD1 (5 bases). V shed 3 bases and J shed 9 bases, with 6 bases lying between them. The CDR3 extends over 11 amino acids. Germline CDR1 and CDR2: LGHDT and YNNKEL (reference sequence). The DNA for the CDR3 is TGTGCCAGCAGCCACCAGGGCATTCAGTACTTC. Protein product: CASSHQGIQYF.

The chain joins TRBV5-4 to TRBJ2-2; D call uncertain. Deletions cut 3 bases from V and 2 bases from J, with 2 bases between. This CDR3 has 12 residues. Germline V gene lookup returns CDR1 SGHNT and CDR2 YYREEE (reference sequence). The DNA for the CDR3 is TGTGCCAGCAGCTCAAACACCGGGGAGCTGTTTTTT. Its protein product is CASSSNTGELFF.

J is TRBJ2-1 and V is TRBV13; D not resolved. Trimming removed 2 bases from V and 4 bases from J, with 12 bases in between. Per germline, CDR1 PRHDT and CDR2 FYEKMQ (reference sequence). This CDR3 has 15 amino acids. The CDR3 DNA reads TGTGCCAGCAGCTTATTGGGTAGCTTTTACAATGAGCAGTTCTTC. Protein sequence: CASSLLGSFYNEQFF.

The chain is built from TRBV6-1 and TRBJ1-2, with 7 bases aligning to TRBD1. V trimming: 2 bases; J trimming: 6 bases; junction bases outside the gene matches: 3. Germline CDR1 MNHNS, CDR2 SASEGT. This CDR3 is 13 amino acids long. The CDR3 bases are TGTGCCAGCAGTGAACAGGGGGGCGATGGCTACACCTTC. This sequence encodes CASSEQGGDGYTF.

For the CDR3, the DNA is TGTGCCAGCTCACCATTTATGACTAGCGGGGCCAGCACAGATACGCAGTATTTT. This gives the protein CASSPFMTSGASTDTQYF. The chain recombines TRBV18 with TRBJ2-3, with 11 bases matching TRBD2. This CDR3 comprises 18 residues. With 2 bases clipped from V and 0 bases from J, the junction kept 7 bases outside the gene matches. Germline V gene lookup returns CDR1 KGHSH and CDR2 LQKENI.

The V and J genes are TRBV19 and TRBJ2-7; TRBD1 agrees at 8 bases. J lost 2 bases, V lost 7 bases, and 10 bases had no gene match. CDR3 length: 15 residues. Germline loops: CDR1 LNHDA, CDR2 SQIVND (reference sequence). CDR3 DNA sequence: TGTGCCAGTACCACCAAGTACAGGGGGGCCTACGAGCAGTACTTC. Protein: CASTTKYRGAYEQYF.

The V and J genes are TRBV28 and TRBJ1-1; 9 bases agree with TRBD1. The V gene end was trimmed by 5 bases and the J gene end by 5 bases; junction bases not matched to a gene: 15. Germline loops: CDR1 MDHEN, CDR2 SYDVKM. This CDR3 is 17 amino acids long. CDR3 bases: TGTGCCAGCAGTCAGGGACAGGGAAGGATATCGGGGACTGAAGCTTTCTTT. Amino acids: CASSQGQGRISGTEAFF.

This chain uses TRBV19 with TRBJ2-7, with TRBD2 matching over 10 bases. The CDR3 spans 16 residues. Germline loops: CDR1 LNHDA, CDR2 SQIVND (reference sequence). The V segment lost 1 base and the J segment 0 bases; nucleotides outside the gene matches: 3. The CDR3 protein is CASSIASSGSSYEQYF. For the CDR3, the DNA is TGTGCCAGTAGTATAGCTTCTAGCGGGAGCTCCTACGAGCAGTACTTC.

This sequence joins TRBV6-2 or TRBV6-3 and TRBJ2-7, with 7 bases that match TRBD1. Trimming at V came to 7 bases and at J to 7 bases, leaving 13 bases not matched to a gene. This CDR3 has 14 residues. From germline, CDR1 is MNHEY and CDR2 SVGEGT. CDR3 residues: CASTPTGTREEQYF. The CDR3 DNA sequence: TGTGCCAGCACCCCGACAGGGACGCGTGAGGAGCAGTACTTC.

The V call is TRBV2, the J call TRBJ2-3, with D perhaps TRBD2 (7 bases). With 4 bases removed from V and 2 bases from J, the gap between germline ends came to 13 bases. Looked up from germline, CDR1 is SNHLY and CDR2 is FYNNEI. The CDR3 runs 15 residues. CDR3 coding DNA: TGTGCCAGCAGTGGTGGGGGGGCCGCCACAGATACGCAGTATTTT. It translates to CASSGGGAATDTQYF. Full variable domain (outside the CDR3, taken from reference TRBV2 and TRBJ2-3): EPEVTQTPSHQVTQMGQEVILRCVPISNHLYFYWYRQILGQKVEFLVSFYNNEISEKSEIFDDQFSVERPDGSNFTLKIRSTKLEDSAMYFCASSGGGAATDTQYFGPGTRLTVL.